This TCR beta chain was retrieved from a study of CD8+ T cells in alopecia areata (dated by TCRdb to 2016 to 2019). About the investigation overall: The treated patients took part in an open-label pilot trial in which moderate-to-severe alopecia areata was treated with oral tofacitinib at 5 to 10 mg twice daily. Tofacitinib was given for 6 to 18 months, followed by 6 months of follow-up off drug to assess delayed response and recurrence. In humans, TCRbeta sequencing was performed on scalp tissue and on sorted CD4+ and CD8+ peripheral blood T cells from healthy controls and from patients with patchy or totalis/universalis alopecia areata. Clonality in the scalp was compared among normal scalp (n=4), patchy alopecia areata scalp (n=8), and alopecia totalis/universalis scalp (n=8). Amplification of TCRbeta CDR3 regions was done by immunoSEQ multiplex PCR using 35 Vbeta forward primers and 13 Jbeta reverse primers. RNA came from the PAXgene miRNA kit for fixed scalp, the miRNeasy kit for PBMCs, and the RNeasy kit for mouse skin. Tofacitinib-treated patients had biopsies at baseline and at 4 and 24 weeks of treatment, with a later scalp biopsy in several patients. The study used high-throughput TCRbeta sequencing to examine T cell clonal expansion in alopecia areata, in both the C3H/HeJ mouse model and human patients.

What the time point label conveys for this sample: baseline before oral tofacitinib. Peripheral blood and lesional scalp punch biopsies were obtained from patients with alopecia areata. PBMCs were separated by density centrifugation and stained for CD3, CD4 and CD8, after which CD4+ and CD8+ T cells were sorted on a FACSAria. Overall results and qualifications from the work: Shared TCR sequences between patients were less evident than in mice, which may be partly attributable to HLA diversity in the patient population. Scalp TCR repertoire analysis is complicated because resident alphabeta T cells in normal human skin are also sequenced, whereas mouse skin is dominated by gammadelta T cells. Lesional scalp, especially in alopecia totalis/universalis, showed higher clonality and more expanded CD8+ clones than normal scalp, suggesting antigenic drive.

Spanning cysteine to phenylalanine, the CDR3 consists of 15 amino acids. The entry retains the CDR3 DNA only, 45 bases that are in frame from base 1. V is cut by 0 bases and J by 3 bases, and the space between the germline ends is 12 bases. CDR1 and CDR2, looked up from the germline V gene, are SGHRS and YFSETQ. The library was made by the immunoSEQ multiplex PCR assay. To provide template for TCR sequencing, every sample had RNA extracted and reverse transcribed into cDNA. SuperScript III was used for first-strand cDNA synthesis, primed with a 2:1 mix of oligo-dT and random hexamers. A synthetic immune receptor repertoire was used to assess amplification bias, and residual bias was removed computationally. Per the source publication's procedure: After raw reads were preprocessed to remove errors, the CDR3 was defined following IMGT conventions as running from the conserved cysteine to phenylalanine. Clonality was calculated as 1 minus Shannon entropy normalized by log2 of the number of productive unique TCRs. CD4 or CD8 identity of scalp clones was inferred by cross-referencing scalp TCRbeta sequences with sorted blood CD4 and CD8 repertoires. In its TCRdb copy, this immuneACCESS table keeps in-frame sequences only and misses some clones. Where compared with another copy, unresolved V genes explain less than half of these, and the others have no known cause. That table supplies the V and J calls and clone size; D and trimming were determined from the DNA. The sample table contains over 120,000 clones; only one count was recorded for 51% of them. Together, the top ten hold approximately 1% of the sample.

About this clone itself: Its antigen is currently not known. No much larger clone is present one base from it, and per-base qualities are unavailable.

The sequence is built from TRBV5-1 and TRBJ1-2; TRBD1 could be the D gene, as 6 bases match. This clonotype originated in a human donor with alopecia areata. This specimen consisted of CD4+ T cells sorted from blood, obtained at week 0. The nucleotide sequence reads TGCGCCAGCAGCTTGGCGCCAGGGGAGGACTATGGCTACACCTTC. Its product reads: CASSLAPGEDYGYTF.